A single sample is the source of the 10 T cell receptor beta chains below, sequenced in a study of T-cell reconstitution after alpha-beta-depleted transplantation in children listed by TCRdb under 2016. This sample's treatment or condition label indicates: allogeneic hematopoietic cell transplantation with graft depleted of TCRalphabeta T cells and CD19 B cells. Library generation was performed with PCR. Instrument used: Illumina HiSeq 2500. TCR library preparation used molecular barcoding, with unique molecular identifiers applied to normalize quantification of the TCRbeta repertoire. The raw public reads went through TCRdb reprocessing: fastp at Q25, MiXCR clone calling, in-frame beta chains kept. Identical CDR3 proteins give one entry, which carries the most common genes and DNA. In this sample the table shows roughly 500,000 distinct CDR3 sequences, roughly a tenth of which occur a single time. The ten biggest clones cover 2% to 2.5% of the sample.

Here the sequenced sample was PBMCs, taken before TCRalphabeta/CD19-depleted stem cell transplant. These receptors were obtained from a child aged 2-15 years with inherited bone marrow failure, due to receive a stem cell transplant.

The gene calls are TRBV19 and TRBJ2-1; 7 positions agree with TRBD2. The germline CDR1 and CDR2 sequences are LNHDA and SQIVND (reference sequence). This CDR3 has 17 amino acids. Germline trimming cut 3 bases from V and 7 bases from J; bases unmatched to any gene: 15. CDR3 amino acids: CASSIPPRGGGPNEQFF. The CDR3 coding sequence is TGTGCCAGTAGTATCCCCCCTCGTGGGGGAGGGCCAAATGAGCAGTTCTTC.

This clonotype has a count of ten or more. The chain uses TRBV29-1 and TRBJ2-5; either TRBD1 or TRBD2 may fit D (6 bases each). The CDR3 extends over 12 amino acids. V dropped 4 bases and J dropped 5 bases, with 11 bases sitting between them. Germline lookup yields CDR1 SQVTM and CDR2 ANQGSEA. Here the CDR3 DNA reads TGCAGCGTTGGCGGGACACACGAGACCCAGTACTTC. Its translation is CSVGGTHETQYF.

This chain links TRBV4-1 with TRBJ2-7; a possible D gene is TRBD2 (6 bases). This CDR3 contains 17 residues. V lost 1 base and J 1 base, leaving 17 bases between the germline ends. CDR1 and CDR2 (germline): MGHRA, YSYEKL. DNA for the CDR3: TGCGCCAGCAGCCAAGCCCCGGGGGTAGCGGCATCCTACGAGCAGTACTTC. Encoded protein: CASSQAPGVAASYEQYF.

This sequence joins TRBV10-3 and TRBJ1-2, with TRBD1 as a possible D gene (6 bases). V lost 2 bases to trimming and J lost 4 bases, with 17 bases between them. This CDR3 is 16 amino acids long. Germline CDR1 ENHRY, CDR2 SYGVKD. This CDR3 reads CAISERTAITGYGYTF. CDR3 nucleotide sequence: TGTGCCATCAGTGAGCGGACAGCCATCACGGGCTATGGCTACACCTTC.

This clonotype has a count of ten or more. V and J are TRBV24-1 and TRBJ2-5, with 9 bases lining up with TRBD1. J lost 4 bases, V lost 0 bases, and 5 bases had no gene match. CDR3 size: 16 residues. Looked up from germline, CDR1 is KGHDR and CDR2 is SFDVKD. The CDR3 sequence: CATSDLGQGSLETQYF. The DNA for the CDR3 is TGTGCCACCAGTGATTTGGGACAGGGGTCATTAGAGACCCAGTACTTC.

A remark on this clonotype: This may arise from a read error, as a much more abundant clone is one base away. The conserved phenylalanine or tryptophan is not found at the CDR3 terminus, so this likely reflects a read error. The chain is built from TRBV5-1 and TRBJ2-1, with a tentative D call TRBD2 (6 bases). V lost 7 bases to trimming and J lost 11 bases, with 16 bases between them. Germline CDR1 SGHRS, CDR2 YFSETQ. The CDR3 is 12 residues long. CDR3 nucleotide sequence: TGCGCCAGCTGTGAAAACGGGGGAAAGCAGTTCCTC. It translates to CASCENGGKQFL.

This clonotype was observed a handful of times. The V and J genes are TRBV19 and TRBJ2-2; 8 bases fit TRBD2. Trimming at V came to 4 bases and at J to 4 bases, leaving 5 bases not matched to a gene. Germline values: CDR1 LNHDA, CDR2 SQIVND (reference sequence). The CDR3 loop spans 15 amino acids. Here the CDR3 DNA reads TGTGCCAGTAGTAGGCTAGCGGGCTCCACCGGGGAGCTGTTTTTT. It encodes CASSRLAGSTGELFF.

Ten or more counts support this clonotype. V and J are TRBV6-1 and TRBJ2-1, with TRBD1 as a possible D gene (6 bases). The CDR3 has 15 amino acids. V was cut by 7 bases and J by 7 bases, with 20 bases left in between. CDR1 MNHNS and CDR2 SASEGT come from the germline V gene. CDR3 in DNA: TGTGCCAGCACCTCGGACAGATCCCATTCTAATGAGCAGTTCTTC. This sequence encodes CASTSDRSHSNEQFF.

This clonotype occurred many times. The genes are TRBV20-1 and TRBJ2-1; 8 bases are shared with TRBD2. CDR3 length: 15 residues. Germline V CDR1 and CDR2: DFQATT, SNEGSKA (reference sequence). Trimming removed 3 bases from V and 8 bases from J; junction bases left unmatched: 12. The CDR3 here is CSARGLEPTFYEQFF. DNA for the CDR3: TGCAGTGCTAGGGGACTAGAACCCACTTTTTATGAGCAGTTCTTC.

This clonotype was picked up many times. The chain employs TRBV14 and TRBJ2-1, with D unresolved. Germline V gives CDR1 SGHDN, CDR2 FVKESK. The CDR3 is 13 residues long. V lost 8 bases and J 2 bases, leaving 10 bases between the germline ends. The DNA for the CDR3 is TGTGCCAGCGGATCCCCTGCCTACAATGAGCAGTTCTTC. It is translated as CASGSPAYNEQFF. The whole variable domain, filled in from reference TRBV14 and TRBJ2-1, reads EAGVTQFPSHSVIEKGQTVTLRCDPISGHDNLYWYRRVMGKEIKFLLHFVKESKQDESGMPNNRFLAERTGGTYSTLKVQPAELEDSGVYFCASGSPAYNEQFFGPGTRLTVL.